The TCR beta chain described here comes from a study of blood T cell repertoires in COVID-19. Enrollees, 18 to 89 years old, lived in 24 US areas. Cohort 3 recovery required two negative PCRs, clearance, or symptom resolution. TCRdb's copy holds only in-frame clones and misses some; the assay was immunoSEQ multiplex PCR. The repertoire consists of 85,000 to 130,000 clones, with approximately 86% occurring once and the leading ten covering less than 3.5%. The junction had 5 bases not matched to a gene; V was cut back by 3 bases and J by 6 bases. The CDR3 runs 14 residues. Germline CDR1 is SGHNT and CDR2 is YYREEE (reference sequence).

The sequenced sample was PBMCs or T cells enriched from blood (not recorded which). The rearrangement joins TRBV5-4 to TRBJ1-3, with TRBD1 identical over 8 bases. The TCR was taken from a woman aged 45-59 years who had recovered from COVID-19. The CDR3 protein is CASSSSDRVNTIYF. CDR3 coding DNA: TGTGCCAGCAGCTCCTCGGACAGGGTAAACACCATATATTTT.